This T cell receptor (beta chain) is from a study of blood T cell repertoires in COVID-19. Study summary: PBMCs, B-cell-depleted T cells, or T cells provided the cDNA or gDNA that made up the material.

Looked up from germline, CDR1 is SQVTM and CDR2 is ANQGSEA. Trimming took off 7 bases at V and 1 base at J, with 11 bases between the two ends. The CDR3 spans 12 residues. Generated by immunoSEQ multiplex PCR, the TCRdb table keeps only in-frame clones and is missing some. The data hold approximately 220,000 clones, with 80% to 85% observed a single time. Material: peripheral blood. The chain is built from TRBV29-1 and TRBJ2-7; D is ambiguous. This clonotype was obtained from a woman aged 55-75 years with acute or convalescent COVID-19. The CDR3 region is CSGGTSSYEQYF. CDR3 sequence (DNA): TGCAGCGGAGGAACATCGTCCTACGAGCAGTACTTC.